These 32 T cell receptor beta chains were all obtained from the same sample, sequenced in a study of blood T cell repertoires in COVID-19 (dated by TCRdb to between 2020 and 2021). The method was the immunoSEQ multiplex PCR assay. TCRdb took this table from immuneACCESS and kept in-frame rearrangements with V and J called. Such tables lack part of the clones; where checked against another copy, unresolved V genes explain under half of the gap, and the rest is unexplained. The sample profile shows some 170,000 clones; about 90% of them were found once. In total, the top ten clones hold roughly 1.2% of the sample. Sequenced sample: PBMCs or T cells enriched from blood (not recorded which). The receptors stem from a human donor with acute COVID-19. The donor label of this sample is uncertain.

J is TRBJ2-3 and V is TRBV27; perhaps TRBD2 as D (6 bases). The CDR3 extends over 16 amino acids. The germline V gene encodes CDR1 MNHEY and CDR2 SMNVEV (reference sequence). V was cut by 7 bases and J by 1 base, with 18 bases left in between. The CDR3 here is CASTRRRGPGTDTQYF. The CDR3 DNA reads TGTGCCAGCACTCGGAGGAGGGGCCCAGGCACAGATACGCAGTATTTT.

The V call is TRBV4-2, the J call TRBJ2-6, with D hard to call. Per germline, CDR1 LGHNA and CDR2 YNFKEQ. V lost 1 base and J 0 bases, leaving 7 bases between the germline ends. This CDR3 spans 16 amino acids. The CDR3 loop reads CASSQVEASGANVLTF. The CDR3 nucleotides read TGTGCCAGCAGCCAAGTCGAAGCCTCTGGGGCCAACGTCCTGACTTTC.

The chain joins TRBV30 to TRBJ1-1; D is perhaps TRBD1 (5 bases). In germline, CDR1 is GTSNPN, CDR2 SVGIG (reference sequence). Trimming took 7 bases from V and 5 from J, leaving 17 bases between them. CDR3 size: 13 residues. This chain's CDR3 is CAFQAGLMTEAFF. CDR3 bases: TGTGCCTTCCAAGCAGGGTTGATGACTGAAGCTTTCTTT. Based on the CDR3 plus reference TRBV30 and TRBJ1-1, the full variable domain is SQTIHQWPATLVQPVGSPLSLECTVEGTSNPNLYWYRQAAGRGLQLLFYSVGIGQISSEVPQNLSASRPQDRQFILSSKKLLLSDSGFYLCAFQAGLMTEAFFGQGTRLTVV.

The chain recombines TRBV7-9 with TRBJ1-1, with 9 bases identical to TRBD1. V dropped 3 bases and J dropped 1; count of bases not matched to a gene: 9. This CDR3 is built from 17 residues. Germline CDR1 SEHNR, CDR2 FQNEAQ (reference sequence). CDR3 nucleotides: TGTGCCAGCAGCTTGGGACAGGGAAGGGGAGGGAACACTGAAGCTTTCTTT. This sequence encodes CASSLGQGRGGNTEAFF.

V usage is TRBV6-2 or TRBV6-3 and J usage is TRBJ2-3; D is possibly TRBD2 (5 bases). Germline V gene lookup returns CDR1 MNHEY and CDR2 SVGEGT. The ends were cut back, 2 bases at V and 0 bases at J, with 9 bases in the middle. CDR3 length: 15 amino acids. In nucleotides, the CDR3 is TGTGCCAGCAGTTACGGTAGCGTAAGCACAGATACGCAGTATTTT. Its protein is CASSYGSVSTDTQYF.

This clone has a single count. CDR3 nucleotides: TGCGCCAGCAGCTTGGAGCGCTTTGAGCAGTTCTTC. Its protein product is CASSLERFEQFF. V usage is TRBV5-1 and J usage is TRBJ2-1; no definite D call. The germline CDR1 and CDR2 sequences are SGHRS and YFSETQ. The V end was cut by 0 bases, the J end by 9 bases, with 7 bases between. This CDR3 spans 12 amino acids.

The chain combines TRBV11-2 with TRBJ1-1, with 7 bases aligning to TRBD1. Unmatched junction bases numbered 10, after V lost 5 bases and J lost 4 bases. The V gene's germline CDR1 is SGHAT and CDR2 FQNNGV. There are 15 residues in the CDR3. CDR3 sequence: CASSMYRGRGTEAFF. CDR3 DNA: TGTGCCAGCAGCATGTACAGGGGAAGAGGCACTGAAGCTTTCTTT. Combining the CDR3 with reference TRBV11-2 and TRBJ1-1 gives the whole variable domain EAGVAQSPRYKIIEKRQSVAFWCNPISGHATLYWYQQILGQGPKLLIQFQNNGVVDDSQLPKDRFSAERLKGVDSTLKIQPAKLEDSAVYLCASSMYRGRGTEAFFGQGTRLTVV.

The CDR3 region has the DNA TGCGCCAGCAGCCCTGGGGGGGTTGGCGAGCAGTACTTC. It translates to CASSPGGVGEQYF. The chain has TRBV5-1 and TRBJ2-7, with 7 bases identical to TRBD2. Germline assignment: CDR1 SGHRS and CDR2 YFSETQ. V trimming: 4 bases; J trimming: 6 bases; junction bases outside the gene matches: 7. CDR3 length equals 13 residues. The entire variable domain, with the rest obtained from reference TRBV5-1 and TRBJ2-7, is as follows: KAGVTQTPRYLIKTRGQQVTLSCSPISGHRSVSWYQQTPGQGLQFLFEYFSETQRNKGNFPGRFSGRQFSNSRSEMNVSTLELGDSALYLCASSPGGVGEQYFGPGTRLTVT.

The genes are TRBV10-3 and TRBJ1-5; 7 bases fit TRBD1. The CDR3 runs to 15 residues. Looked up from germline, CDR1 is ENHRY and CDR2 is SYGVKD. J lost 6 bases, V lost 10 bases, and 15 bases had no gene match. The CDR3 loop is CATREGRGSAQPQHF. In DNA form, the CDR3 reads TGTGCCACTCGAGAGGGCAGGGGGTCCGCTCAGCCCCAGCATTTT.

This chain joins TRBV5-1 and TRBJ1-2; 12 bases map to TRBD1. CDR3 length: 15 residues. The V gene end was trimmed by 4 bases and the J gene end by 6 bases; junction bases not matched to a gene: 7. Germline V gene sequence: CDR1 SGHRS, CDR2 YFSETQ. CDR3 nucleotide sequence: TGCGCCAGCAGCCAAGTGGGACAGGGGGCTGATGGCTACACCTTC. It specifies CASSQVGQGADGYTF. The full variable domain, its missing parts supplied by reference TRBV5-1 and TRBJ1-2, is KAGVTQTPRYLIKTRGQQVTLSCSPISGHRSVSWYQQTPGQGLQFLFEYFSETQRNKGNFPGRFSGRQFSNSRSEMNVSTLELGDSALYLCASSQVGQGADGYTFGSGTRLTVV.

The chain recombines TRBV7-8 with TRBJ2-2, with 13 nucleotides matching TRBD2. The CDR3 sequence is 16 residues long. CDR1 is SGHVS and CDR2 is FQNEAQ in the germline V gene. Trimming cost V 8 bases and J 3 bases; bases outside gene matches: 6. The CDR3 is CASRTSGGTDTGELFF. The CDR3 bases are TGTGCCAGCCGGACTAGCGGGGGAACGGACACCGGGGAGCTGTTTTTT.

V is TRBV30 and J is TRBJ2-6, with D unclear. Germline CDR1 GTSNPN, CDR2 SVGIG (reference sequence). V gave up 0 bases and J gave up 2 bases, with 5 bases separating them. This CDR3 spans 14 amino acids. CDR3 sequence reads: CAWSVLTGANVLTF. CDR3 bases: TGTGCCTGGAGTGTATTAACTGGGGCCAACGTCCTGACTTTC.

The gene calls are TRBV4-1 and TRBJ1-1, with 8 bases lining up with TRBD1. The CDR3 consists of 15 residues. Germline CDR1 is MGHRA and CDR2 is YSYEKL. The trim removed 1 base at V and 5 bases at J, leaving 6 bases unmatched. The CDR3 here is CASSQVSRGRTEAFF. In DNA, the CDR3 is TGCGCCAGCAGCCAAGTTAGCAGGGGGCGAACTGAAGCTTTCTTT.

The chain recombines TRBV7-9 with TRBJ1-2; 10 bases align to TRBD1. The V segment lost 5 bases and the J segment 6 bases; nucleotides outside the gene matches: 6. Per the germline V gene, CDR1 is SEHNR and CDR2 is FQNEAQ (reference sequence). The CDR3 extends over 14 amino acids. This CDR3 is CASSPVGTGDGYTF. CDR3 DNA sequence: TGTGCCAGCAGCCCAGTAGGGACAGGGGATGGCTACACCTTC.

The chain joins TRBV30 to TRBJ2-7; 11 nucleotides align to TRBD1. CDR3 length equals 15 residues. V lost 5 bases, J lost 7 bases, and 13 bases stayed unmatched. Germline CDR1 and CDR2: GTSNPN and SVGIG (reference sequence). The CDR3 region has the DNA TGTGCCTGGTCCCCAGTCCGGGACAGGGGGGGGGAGCAGTACTTC. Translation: CAWSPVRDRGGEQYF.

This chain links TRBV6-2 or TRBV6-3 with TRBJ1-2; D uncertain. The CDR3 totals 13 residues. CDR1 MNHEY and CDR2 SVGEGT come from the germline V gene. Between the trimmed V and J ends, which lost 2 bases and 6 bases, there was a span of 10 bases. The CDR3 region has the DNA TGTGCCAGCAGTTACAAGGTCAGGAATGGCTACACCTTC. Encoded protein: CASSYKVRNGYTF.

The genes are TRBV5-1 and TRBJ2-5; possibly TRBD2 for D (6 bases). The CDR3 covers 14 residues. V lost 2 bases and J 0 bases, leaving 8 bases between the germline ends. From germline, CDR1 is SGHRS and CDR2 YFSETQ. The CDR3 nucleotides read TGCGCCAGCAGCTTCGGAGGGAACCAAGAGACCCAGTACTTC. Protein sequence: CASSFGGNQETQYF.

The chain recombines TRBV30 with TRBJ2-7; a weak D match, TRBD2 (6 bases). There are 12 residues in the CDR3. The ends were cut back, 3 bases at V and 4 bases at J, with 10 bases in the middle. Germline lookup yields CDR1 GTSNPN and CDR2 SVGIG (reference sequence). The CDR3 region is CAWSGGEYEQYF. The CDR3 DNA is TGTGCCTGGAGCGGGGGTGAGTACGAGCAGTACTTC.

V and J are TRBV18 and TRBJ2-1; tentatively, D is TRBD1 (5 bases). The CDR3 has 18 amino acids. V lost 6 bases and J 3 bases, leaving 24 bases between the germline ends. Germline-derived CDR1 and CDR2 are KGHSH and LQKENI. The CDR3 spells CASSLVSSPRVDYNEQFF. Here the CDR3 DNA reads TGTGCCAGCTCGCTAGTTTCGTCGCCCAGGGTGGACTACAATGAGCAGTTCTTC.

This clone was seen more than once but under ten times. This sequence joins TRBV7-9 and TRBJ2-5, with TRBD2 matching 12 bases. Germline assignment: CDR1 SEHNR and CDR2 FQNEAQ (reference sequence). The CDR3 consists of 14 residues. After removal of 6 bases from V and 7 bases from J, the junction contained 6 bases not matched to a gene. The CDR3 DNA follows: TGTGCCAGCAGTCCTAGCGGGGGGGCCGGGACCCAGTACTTC. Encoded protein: CASSPSGGAGTQYF. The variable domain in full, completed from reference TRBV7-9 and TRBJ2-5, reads DTGVSQNPRHKITKRGQNVTFRCDPISEHNRLYWYRQTLGQGPEFLTYFQNEAQLEKSRLLSDRFSAERPKGSFSTLEIQRTEQGDSAMYLCASSPSGGAGTQYFGPGTRLLVL.

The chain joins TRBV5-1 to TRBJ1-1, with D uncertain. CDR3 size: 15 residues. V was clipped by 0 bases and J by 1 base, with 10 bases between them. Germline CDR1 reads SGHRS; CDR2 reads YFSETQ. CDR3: CASSLDARTNTEAFF. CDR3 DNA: TGCGCCAGCAGCTTGGACGCGCGAACGAACACTGAAGCTTTCTTT.

This CDR3 is CSASEGDTQYF. In DNA, the CDR3 is TGCAGTGCTAGCGAGGGTGATACGCAGTATTTT. The chain recombines TRBV20-1 with TRBJ2-3, with D possibly being TRBD2 (5 bases). With 3 bases removed from V and 6 bases from J, the gap between germline ends came to 7 bases. The CDR3 runs 11 residues. Germline-derived CDR1 and CDR2 are DFQATT and SNEGSKA (reference sequence).

DNA of the CDR3: TGCAGCGTTACTTTAGCTAGCACAGATACGCAGTATTTT. It encodes CSVTLASTDTQYF. The chain couples TRBV29-1 to TRBJ2-3; unclear D gene. The CDR3 sequence is 13 residues long. Germline V lookup: CDR1 SQVTM, CDR2 ANQGSEA. V was shortened by 5 bases and J by 0 bases, with 9 bases between the two germline ends.

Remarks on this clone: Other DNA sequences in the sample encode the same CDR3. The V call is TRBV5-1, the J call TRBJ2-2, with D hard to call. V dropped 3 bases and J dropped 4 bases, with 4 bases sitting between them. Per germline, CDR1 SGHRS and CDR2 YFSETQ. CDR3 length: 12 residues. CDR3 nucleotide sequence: TGCGCCAGCAGCTGGAGCACCGGGGAGCTGTTTTTT. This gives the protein CASSWSTGELFF.

The CDR3 DNA follows: TGCGCCAGCAGCTTGGTGTCTCGTCGCAATGAGCAGTTCTTC. Protein: CASSLVSRRNEQFF. The V call is TRBV5-1, the J call TRBJ2-1; D ambiguous. V was clipped by 0 bases and J by 6 bases, with 10 bases between them. CDR3 size: 14 residues. Per the germline V gene, CDR1 is SGHRS and CDR2 is YFSETQ.

This chain's CDR3 is CASSLDRIADTQYF. CDR3 in DNA: TGCGCCAGCAGCCTCGACAGAATAGCAGATACGCAGTATTTT. This chain joins TRBV4-3 and TRBJ2-3, with D possibly TRBD1 on 5 matching bases. There are 14 residues in the CDR3. The V end was cut by 4 bases, the J end by 4 bases, with 12 bases between. Germline CDR1 is LGHNA and CDR2 is YSLEER.

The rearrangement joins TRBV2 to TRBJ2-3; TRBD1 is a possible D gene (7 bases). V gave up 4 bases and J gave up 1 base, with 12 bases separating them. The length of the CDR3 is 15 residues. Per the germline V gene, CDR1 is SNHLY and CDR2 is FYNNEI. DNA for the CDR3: TGTGCCAGCAGTGCCCTCAGGGGGGGCACAGATACGCAGTATTTT. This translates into CASSALRGGTDTQYF.

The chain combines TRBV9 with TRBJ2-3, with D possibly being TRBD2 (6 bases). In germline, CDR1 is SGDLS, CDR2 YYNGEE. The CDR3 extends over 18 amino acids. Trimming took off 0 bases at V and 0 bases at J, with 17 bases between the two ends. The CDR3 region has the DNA TGTGCCAGCAGCGTAGCTACCGGTTTGGCGGGGAGCACAGATACGCAGTATTTT. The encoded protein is CASSVATGLAGSTDTQYF.

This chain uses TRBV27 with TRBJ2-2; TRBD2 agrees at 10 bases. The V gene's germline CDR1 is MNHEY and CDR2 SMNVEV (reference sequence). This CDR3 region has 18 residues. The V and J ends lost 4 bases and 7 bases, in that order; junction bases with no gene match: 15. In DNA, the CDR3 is TGTGCCAGCAGTTCTTGGAGTGGCAAGCGGGGGGGATACGGGGAGCTGTTTTTT. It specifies CASSSWSGKRGGYGELFF.

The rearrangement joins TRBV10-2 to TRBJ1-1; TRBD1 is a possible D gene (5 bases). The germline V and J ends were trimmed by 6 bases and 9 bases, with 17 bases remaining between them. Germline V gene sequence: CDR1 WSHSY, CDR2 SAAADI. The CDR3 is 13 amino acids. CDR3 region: CASRDIRQIKAFF. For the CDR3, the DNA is TGCGCCAGCAGAGACATACGACAGATTAAAGCTTTCTTT.

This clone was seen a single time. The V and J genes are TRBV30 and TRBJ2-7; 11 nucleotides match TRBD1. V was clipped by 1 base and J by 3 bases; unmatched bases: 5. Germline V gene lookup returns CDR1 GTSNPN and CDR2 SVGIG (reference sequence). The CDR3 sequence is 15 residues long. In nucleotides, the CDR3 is TGTGCCTGGAGTGATCGGGACAGGGGGTTCTACGAGCAGTACTTC. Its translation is CAWSDRDRGFYEQYF.

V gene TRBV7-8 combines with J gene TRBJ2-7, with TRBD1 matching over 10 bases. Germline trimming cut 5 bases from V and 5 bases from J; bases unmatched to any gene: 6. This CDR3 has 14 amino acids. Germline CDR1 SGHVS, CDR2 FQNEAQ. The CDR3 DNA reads TGTGCCAGCAGCGGCCGGGACAGGGGTAACGAGCAGTACTTC. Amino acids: CASSGRDRGNEQYF.